This T cell receptor beta chain originates from a study of graft-versus-host responses after intestinal transplantation. Tissue processing of the graft released intraepithelial and lamina propria lymphocytes from it. The CDR3 length is 13 residues. Germline CDR1 reads SGHNT; CDR2 reads YYREEE (reference sequence). Deletions cut 4 bases from V and 6 bases from J, with 14 bases between. The assay was immunoSEQ multiplex PCR, and TCRdb's table has in-frame clones only and misses some. The data show 3,000 to 4,000 clones, approximately 72% seen once. The clonotype was recovered from a human patient who received an intestinal transplant, so some T cells may come from the graft donor. The chain is built from TRBV5-4 and TRBJ2-7; tentatively, D is TRBD1 (6 bases). The input for sequencing was ileum tissue, taken about 1,000 days after intestinal transplantation. The CDR3 sequence is CASSPTGLSEQYF. For the CDR3, the DNA is TGTGCCAGCAGCCCCACAGGGTTGAGCGAGCAGTACTTC.